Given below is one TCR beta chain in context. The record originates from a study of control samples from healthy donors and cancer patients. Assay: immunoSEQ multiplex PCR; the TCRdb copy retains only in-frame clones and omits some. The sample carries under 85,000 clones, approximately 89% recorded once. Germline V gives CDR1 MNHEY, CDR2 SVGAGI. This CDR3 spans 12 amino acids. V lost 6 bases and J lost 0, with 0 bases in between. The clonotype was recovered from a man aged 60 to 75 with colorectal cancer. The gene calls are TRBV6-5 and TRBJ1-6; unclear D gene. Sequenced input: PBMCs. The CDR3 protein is CASSSYNSPLHF. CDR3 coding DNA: TGTGCCAGCAGCTCCTATAATTCACCCCTCCACTTT.